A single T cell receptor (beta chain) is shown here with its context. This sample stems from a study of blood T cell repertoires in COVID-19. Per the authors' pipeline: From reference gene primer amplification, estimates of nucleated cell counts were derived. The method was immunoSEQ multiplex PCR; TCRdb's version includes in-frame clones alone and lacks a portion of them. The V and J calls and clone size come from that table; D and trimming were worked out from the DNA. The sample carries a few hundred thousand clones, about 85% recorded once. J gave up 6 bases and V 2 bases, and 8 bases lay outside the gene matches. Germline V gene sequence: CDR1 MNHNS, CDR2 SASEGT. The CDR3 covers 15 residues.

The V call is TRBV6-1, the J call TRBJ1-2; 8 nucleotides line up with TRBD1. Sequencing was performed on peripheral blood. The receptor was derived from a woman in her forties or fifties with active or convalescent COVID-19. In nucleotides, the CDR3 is TGTGCCAGCAGTGAAATGTGGACAGGGAGGGATGGCTACACCTTC. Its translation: CASSEMWTGRDGYTF.